This TCR beta chain was identified during a study of cytomegalovirus exposure and HLA in healthy donors. General study results and limits: Among CMV-associated TCR beta chains, most appeared HLA-restricted in a later analysis.

60 Vbeta and 13 Jbeta primers were used in PCR. The method was immunoSEQ multiplex PCR; TCRdb's version includes in-frame clones alone and lacks a portion of them. The sample table sets out approximately 45,000 clones. Details on this clone: The target antigen is unknown.

This CDR3 has 17 amino acids. Per the germline V gene, CDR1 is SGHTA and CDR2 is FQGNSA. Trimming took off 1 base at V and 4 bases at J, with 17 bases between the two ends. Material: PBMCs. This sequence joins TRBV7-2 and TRBJ1-5; D remains unclear. This receptor was obtained from a male donor in good health and CMV-seronegative. The CDR3 nucleotides read TGTGCCAGCAGCTTAGAAGGAGACTATACGAAGAATCAGCCCCAGCATTTT. Amino acid sequence: CASSLEGDYTKNQPQHF.